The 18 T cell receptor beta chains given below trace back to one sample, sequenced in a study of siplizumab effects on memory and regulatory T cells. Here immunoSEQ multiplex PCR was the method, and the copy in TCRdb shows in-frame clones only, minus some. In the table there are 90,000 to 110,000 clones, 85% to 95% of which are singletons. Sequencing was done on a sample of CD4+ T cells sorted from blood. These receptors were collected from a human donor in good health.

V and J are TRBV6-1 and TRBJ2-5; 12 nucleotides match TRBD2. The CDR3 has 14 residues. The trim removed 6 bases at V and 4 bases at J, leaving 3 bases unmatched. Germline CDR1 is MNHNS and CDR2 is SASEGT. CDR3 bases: TGTGCCAGCAGACTAGCGGGAGGATTAGAGACCCAGTACTTC. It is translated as CASRLAGGLETQYF.

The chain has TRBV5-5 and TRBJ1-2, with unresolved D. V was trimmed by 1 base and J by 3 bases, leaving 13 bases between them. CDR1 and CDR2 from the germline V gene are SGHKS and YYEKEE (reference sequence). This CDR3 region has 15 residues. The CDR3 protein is CASSLSLKGDYGYTF. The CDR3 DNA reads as TGTGCCAGCAGCTTGAGTCTTAAGGGAGACTATGGCTACACCTTC.

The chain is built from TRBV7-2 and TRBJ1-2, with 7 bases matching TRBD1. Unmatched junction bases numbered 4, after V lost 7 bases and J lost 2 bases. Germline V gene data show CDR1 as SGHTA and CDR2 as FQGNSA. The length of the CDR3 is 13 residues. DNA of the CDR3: TGTGCCAGCACGCGGGACAGAAACTATGGCTACACCTTC. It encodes CASTRDRNYGYTF.

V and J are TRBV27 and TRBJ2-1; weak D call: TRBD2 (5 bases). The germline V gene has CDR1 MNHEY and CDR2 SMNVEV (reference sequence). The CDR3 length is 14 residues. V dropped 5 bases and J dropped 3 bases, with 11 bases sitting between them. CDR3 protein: CASSPTGYYNEQFF. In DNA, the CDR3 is TGTGCCAGCAGTCCAACGGGATACTACAATGAGCAGTTCTTC.

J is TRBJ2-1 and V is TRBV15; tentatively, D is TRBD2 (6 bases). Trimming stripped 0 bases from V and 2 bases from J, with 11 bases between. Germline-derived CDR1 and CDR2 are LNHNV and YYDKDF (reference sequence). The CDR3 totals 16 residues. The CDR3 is CATSRDLRGAYNEQFF. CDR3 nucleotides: TGTGCCACCAGCAGAGATCTGCGGGGCGCCTACAATGAGCAGTTCTTC.

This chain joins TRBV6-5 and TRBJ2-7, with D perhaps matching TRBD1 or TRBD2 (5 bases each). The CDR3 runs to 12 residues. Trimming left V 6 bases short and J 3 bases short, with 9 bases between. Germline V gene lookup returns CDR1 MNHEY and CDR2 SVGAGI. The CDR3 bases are TGTGCCAGCAGCCGGGACCACTACGAGCAGTACTTC. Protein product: CASSRDHYEQYF.

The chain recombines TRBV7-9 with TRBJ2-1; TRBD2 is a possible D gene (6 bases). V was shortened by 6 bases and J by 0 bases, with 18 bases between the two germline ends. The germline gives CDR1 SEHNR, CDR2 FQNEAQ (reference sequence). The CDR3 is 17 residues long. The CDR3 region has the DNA TGTGCCAGCAGGTTCCCCTTTGGGGGGAGCTCCTACAATGAGCAGTTCTTC. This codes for CASRFPFGGSSYNEQFF.

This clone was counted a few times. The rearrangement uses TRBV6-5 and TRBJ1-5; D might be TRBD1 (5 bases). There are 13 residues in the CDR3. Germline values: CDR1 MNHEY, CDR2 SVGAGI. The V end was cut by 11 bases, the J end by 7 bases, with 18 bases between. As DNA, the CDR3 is TGTGCCGCCGGGGCAGGTCTAAGACAGCCCCAGCATTTT. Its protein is CAAGAGLRQPQHF.

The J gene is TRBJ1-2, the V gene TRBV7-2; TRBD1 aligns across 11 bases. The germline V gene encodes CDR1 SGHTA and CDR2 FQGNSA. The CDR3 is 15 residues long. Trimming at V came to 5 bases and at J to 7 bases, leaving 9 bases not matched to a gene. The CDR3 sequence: CASSPRTGGLSGYTF. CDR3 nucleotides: TGTGCCAGCAGCCCCCGGACAGGGGGCTTGAGTGGCTACACCTTC.

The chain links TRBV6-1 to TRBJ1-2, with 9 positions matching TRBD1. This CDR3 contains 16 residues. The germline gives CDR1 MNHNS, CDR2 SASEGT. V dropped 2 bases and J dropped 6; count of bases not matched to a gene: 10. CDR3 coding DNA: TGTGCCAGCAGTGAAAGGACAGGGGACGCCTTCAATGGCTACACCTTC. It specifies CASSERTGDAFNGYTF.

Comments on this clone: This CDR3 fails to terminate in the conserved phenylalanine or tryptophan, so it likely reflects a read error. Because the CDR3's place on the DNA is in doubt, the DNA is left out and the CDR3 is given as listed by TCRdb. CDR3 amino acids: CASSPDRGIASSTS. This rearrangement joins TRBV5-7 to TRBJ2-7; the table's D call TRBD1 went unverified against the DNA. TRBV5-7 is an ORF for which the function is uncertain. The CDR3 length equals 14 residues, ends included.

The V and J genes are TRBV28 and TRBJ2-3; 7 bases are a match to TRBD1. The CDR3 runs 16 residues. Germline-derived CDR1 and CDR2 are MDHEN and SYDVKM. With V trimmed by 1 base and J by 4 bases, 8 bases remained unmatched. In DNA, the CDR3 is TGTGCCAGCAGTTTATTGGACAGGTTCTCTGCAGATACGCAGTATTTT. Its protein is CASSLLDRFSADTQYF.

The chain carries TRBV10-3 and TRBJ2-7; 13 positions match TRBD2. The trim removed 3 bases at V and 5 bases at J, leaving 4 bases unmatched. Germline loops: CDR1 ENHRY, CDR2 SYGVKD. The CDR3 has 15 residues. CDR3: CAISDRLAGGNEQYF. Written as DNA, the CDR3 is TGTGCCATCAGTGACCGACTAGCGGGAGGTAACGAGCAGTACTTC.

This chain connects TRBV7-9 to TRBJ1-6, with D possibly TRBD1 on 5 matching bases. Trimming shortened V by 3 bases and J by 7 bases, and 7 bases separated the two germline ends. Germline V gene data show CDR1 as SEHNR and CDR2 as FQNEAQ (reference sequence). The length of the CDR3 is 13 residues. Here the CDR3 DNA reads TGTGCCAGCAGCTTCCCAGGGAATTCACCCCTCCACTTT. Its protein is CASSFPGNSPLHF.

CDR3 sequence: CASSIDQGVGYGYTF. The CDR3 DNA follows: TGTGCCAGCAGTATCGACCAGGGGGTGGGCTATGGCTACACCTTC. This chain uses TRBV28 with TRBJ1-2; TRBD1 matches 7 bases. The CDR3 is 15 residues long. Trimming removed 5 bases from V and 4 bases from J; junction bases left unmatched: 10. The germline gives CDR1 MDHEN, CDR2 SYDVKM.

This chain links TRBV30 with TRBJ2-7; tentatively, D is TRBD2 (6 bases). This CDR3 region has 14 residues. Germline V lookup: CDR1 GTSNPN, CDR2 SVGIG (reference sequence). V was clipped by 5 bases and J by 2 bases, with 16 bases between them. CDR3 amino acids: CAWGRDFKAYEQYF. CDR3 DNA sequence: TGTGCCTGGGGCCGGGACTTCAAAGCCTACGAGCAGTACTTC.

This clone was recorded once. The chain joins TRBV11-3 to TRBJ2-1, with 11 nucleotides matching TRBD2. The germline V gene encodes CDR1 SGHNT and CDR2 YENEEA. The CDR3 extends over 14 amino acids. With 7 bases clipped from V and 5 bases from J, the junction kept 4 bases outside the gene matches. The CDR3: CASTRGLADNEQFF. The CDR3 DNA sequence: TGTGCCAGCACCCGGGGACTAGCGGACAATGAGCAGTTCTTC. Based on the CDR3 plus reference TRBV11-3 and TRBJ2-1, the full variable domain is EAGVVQSPRYKIIEKKQPVAFWCNPISGHNTLYWYLQNLGQGPELLIRYENEEAVDDSQLPKDRFSAERLKGVDSTLKIQPAELGDSAVYLCASTRGLADNEQFFGPGTRLTVL.

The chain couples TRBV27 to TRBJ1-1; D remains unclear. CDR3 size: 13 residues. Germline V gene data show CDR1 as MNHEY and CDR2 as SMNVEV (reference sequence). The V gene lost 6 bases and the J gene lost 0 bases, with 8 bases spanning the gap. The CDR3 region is CASRRGLNTEAFF. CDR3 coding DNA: TGTGCCAGCAGGCGGGGATTGAACACTGAAGCTTTCTTT.